Shown below are 21 T cell receptor beta chains from a single sample sequenced in a study of cytomegalovirus exposure and HLA in healthy donors listed by TCRdb under 2017. The library was generated by the immunoSEQ multiplex PCR assay. For the multiplex PCR, a mixture combining 60 forward primers for TCR Vbeta segments and 13 reverse primers for TCR Jbeta segments was used. TCRdb carries this immuneACCESS record with in-frame sequences only. Its versions omit some clonotypes, under half of them owing to an unresolved V gene in the studies checked, with the rest unexplained. For this sample the table gives 120,000 to 150,000 clones, of which 80% were detected only once. 1% to 1.5% of the sample is taken by the ten largest. The sample was PBMCs. Receptors originate from a male donor in good health and CMV-seropositive.

This clone was counted once. The V call is TRBV12-5, the J call TRBJ2-7, with 8 bases identical to TRBD1. Germline lookup yields CDR1 LGHNT and CDR2 FRNRAP. The CDR3 contains 15 residues. The V segment lost 4 bases and the J segment 2 bases; nucleotides outside the gene matches: 7. The CDR3 DNA reads TGTGCTAGTGGTTGGCCCGGGACAGGCACCTACGAGCAGTACTTC. Translated, it gives CASGWPGTGTYEQYF. The whole variable domain, filled in from reference TRBV12-5 and TRBJ2-7, reads DARVTQTPRHKVTEMGQEVTMRCQPILGHNTVFWYRQTMMQGLELLAYFRNRAPLDDSGMPKDRFSAEMPDATLATLKIQPSEPRDSAVYFCASGWPGTGTYEQYFGPGTRLTVT.

This chain joins TRBV11-2 and TRBJ2-1; tentative D call: TRBD1 (6 bases). Germline CDR1 is SGHAT and CDR2 is FQNNGV. V lost 1 base and J lost 7, with 11 bases in between. This CDR3 is 14 amino acids long. The CDR3 reads CASSLGAGENEQFF. The CDR3 DNA reads as TGTGCCAGCAGCTTAGGGGCAGGGGAAAATGAGCAGTTCTTC.

The V and J genes are TRBV29-1 and TRBJ2-6, with D possibly TRBD2 on 5 matching bases. This CDR3 region has 14 residues. V was cut by 7 bases and J by 0 bases, with 10 bases left in between. Germline V gene lookup returns CDR1 SQVTM and CDR2 ANQGSEA. The CDR3 sequence is CSAEVGSGANVLTF. CDR3 bases: TGCAGCGCGGAGGTCGGCTCTGGGGCCAACGTCCTGACTTTC. Supplemented by reference TRBV29-1 and TRBJ2-6, the full variable domain reads SAVISQKPSRDICQRGTSLTIQCQVDSQVTMMFWYRQQPGQSLTLIATANQGSEATYESGFVIDKFPISRPNLTFSTLTVSNMSPEDSSIYLCSAEVGSGANVLTFGAGSRLTVL.

This clone was counted once. The chain employs TRBV27 and TRBJ2-5; unclear D gene. Judging by the DNA end, TRBJ2-7 fits better; the J call may be wrong. Germline V gene sequence: CDR1 MNHEY, CDR2 SMNVEV (reference sequence). The CDR3 has 14 residues. The CDR3 region is CASRSLLSAYEQYF. Here the CDR3 DNA reads TGTGCCAGCAGATCACTCCTGAGCGCCTACGAGCAGTACTTC.

The V gene is TRBV21-1, the J gene TRBJ2-1; the D segment call TRBD1 is taken from the table without a DNA check. TRBV21-1 is recorded as a pseudogene. The CDR3 has 13 residues. CDR3 nucleotides: TGTGCCAGCAGTAGGGACAGGGGCCGGGAGCAGTTCTTC. The encoded protein is CASSRDRGREQFF.

This chain uses TRBV7-6 with TRBJ2-7; TRBD2 matches 12 bases. CDR3 size: 17 residues. The trim removed 5 bases at V and 1 base at J, leaving 9 bases unmatched. Germline lookup yields CDR1 SGHVS and CDR2 FNYEAQ. The CDR3 protein is CASSLTSGGISSYEQYF. CDR3 sequence (DNA): TGTGCCAGCAGCCTCACTAGCGGGGGGATATCGTCCTACGAGCAGTACTTC. Full variable domain (outside the CDR3, taken from reference TRBV7-6 and TRBJ2-7): GAGVSQSPRYKVTKRGQDVALRCDPISGHVSLYWYRQALGQGPEFLTYFNYEAQQDKSGLPNDRFSAERPEGSISTLTIQRTEQRDSAMYRCASSLTSGGISSYEQYFGPGTRLTVT.

The rearrangement uses TRBV5-6 and TRBJ2-7; TRBD1 agrees at 8 bases. The V gene's germline CDR1 is SGHDT and CDR2 YYEEEE. The junction had 6 bases not matched to a gene; V was cut back by 1 base and J by 0 bases. This CDR3 is built from 16 residues. The CDR3 coding sequence is TGTGCCAGCAGCTTGTTCCGGCAGGGGGCCTCCTACGAGCAGTACTTC. Protein product: CASSLFRQGASYEQYF. The full variable domain, its missing parts supplied by reference TRBV5-6 and TRBJ2-7, is DAGVTQSPTHLIKTRGQQVTLRCSPKSGHDTVSWYQQALGQGPQFIFQYYEEEERQRGNFPDRFSGHQFPNYSSELNVNALLLGDSALYLCASSLFRQGASYEQYFGPGTRLTVT.

A few counts support this clone. The chain joins TRBV5-1 to TRBJ1-3, with 10 nucleotides matching TRBD1. The CDR3 is made up of 16 amino acids. The ends lost 4 bases at V and 2 bases at J; junction bases unmatched: 6. Germline V gives CDR1 SGHRS, CDR2 YFSETQ. This CDR3 reads CASSPWDRGPGNTIYF. The CDR3 nucleotides read TGCGCCAGCAGCCCCTGGGACAGGGGACCTGGAAACACCATATATTTT.

This rearrangement joins TRBV10-3 to TRBJ2-7, with 9 nucleotides matching TRBD2. With V trimmed by 6 bases and J by 3 bases, 18 bases remained unmatched. In germline, CDR1 is ENHRY, CDR2 SYGVKD. This CDR3 contains 18 residues. CDR3 loop: CAIRPEGGRAVYGYEQYF. Written as DNA, the CDR3 is TGTGCCATCAGGCCTGAGGGCGGGAGGGCCGTTTACGGCTACGAGCAGTACTTC.

This chain joins TRBV5-6 and TRBJ1-2; 8 bases align to TRBD1. CDR1 and CDR2 (germline): SGHDT, YYEEEE. The CDR3 is 12 amino acids. With V trimmed by 6 bases and J by 4 bases, 2 bases remained unmatched. The CDR3 nucleotides read TGTGCCAGCAACAGGGGGGGCTATGGCTACACCTTC. Amino acids: CASNRGGYGYTF.

This clone was seen a handful of times. The chain is built from TRBV6-5 and TRBJ2-1, with 10 bases identical to TRBD1. This CDR3 spans 14 amino acids. The germline CDR1 and CDR2 sequences are MNHEY and SVGAGI. Trimming at V came to 2 bases and at J to 8 bases, leaving 3 bases not matched to a gene. CDR3 DNA sequence: TGTGCCAGCAGTTACGAGACAGGGGGCGATGAGCAGTTCTTC. Its translation: CASSYETGGDEQFF.

V usage is TRBV7-2 and J usage is TRBJ1-4; no firm D call. Trimming shortened V by 3 bases and J by 8 bases, and 13 bases separated the two germline ends. Germline V gene lookup returns CDR1 SGHTA and CDR2 FQGNSA. There are 14 residues in the CDR3. The CDR3 DNA is TGTGCCAGCAGCTTGACTCCGAGGTTCGAAAAACTGTTTTTT. This translates into CASSLTPRFEKLFF.

This clone has more than one count but fewer than ten. The chain joins TRBV30 to TRBJ1-3; maybe TRBD1 (6 bases). CDR3 length: 14 amino acids. Trimming pared 0 bases from V and 3 bases from J, leaving 9 bases between. Per germline, CDR1 GTSNPN and CDR2 SVGIG (reference sequence). The chain's CDR3 is CAWSVLRGGNTIYF. The DNA for the CDR3 is TGTGCCTGGAGTGTACTCAGGGGTGGAAACACCATATATTTT.

The J gene is TRBJ1-1, the V gene TRBV27; 8 bases align to TRBD1. The trim removed 6 bases at V and 1 base at J, leaving 1 base unmatched. This CDR3 is 13 amino acids long. Germline CDR1 MNHEY, CDR2 SMNVEV (reference sequence). The CDR3 loop is CASRGTGNTEAFF. CDR3 sequence (DNA): TGTGCCAGCAGGGGGACAGGGAACACTGAAGCTTTCTTT.

This chain links TRBV7-2 with TRBJ1-2; possible D gene TRBD1, 5 bases. The V gene lost 5 bases and the J gene lost 2 bases, with 9 bases spanning the gap. The CDR3 spans 13 residues. In germline, CDR1 is SGHTA, CDR2 FQGNSA. The CDR3: CASSAGRNYGYTF. CDR3 nucleotide sequence: TGTGCCAGCAGCGCGGGACGGAACTATGGCTACACCTTC.

The rearrangement joins TRBV18 to TRBJ2-7, with 13 bases lining up with TRBD2. The CDR3 runs 19 residues. The germline V gene has CDR1 KGHSH and CDR2 LQKENI. V shed 4 bases and J 1 base; nucleotides not matched to a gene: 13. The CDR3 coding sequence is TGTGCCAGCTCACTGACTAGCGGGGGGACCGCCTCCACATCCTACGAGCAGTACTTC. Translation: CASSLTSGGTASTSYEQYF.

The V gene is TRBV5-1, the J gene TRBJ1-2; 12 nucleotides align to TRBD1. The germline CDR1 and CDR2 sequences are SGHRS and YFSETQ. The junction had 6 bases not matched to a gene; V was cut back by 6 bases and J by 6 bases. This CDR3 comprises 14 residues. CDR3 protein: CASTGTGGFDGYTF. CDR3 sequence (DNA): TGCGCCAGCACCGGGACAGGGGGCTTCGATGGCTACACCTTC.

This chain links TRBV9 with TRBJ1-3, with unresolved D. V lost 4 bases and J 0 bases, leaving 11 bases between the germline ends. The germline gives CDR1 SGDLS, CDR2 YYNGEE. The CDR3 is 15 residues long. The CDR3 region has the DNA TGTGCCAGCAGCCCTAGTGCGGGCTCTGGAAACACCATATATTTT. It yields the protein CASSPSAGSGNTIYF.

V usage is TRBV18 and J usage is TRBJ1-1; 8 bases match TRBD1. CDR1 is KGHSH, CDR2 LQKENI, per germline. There are 18 residues in the CDR3. V lost 3 bases and J lost 0; bases outside the gene matches: 12. CDR3 sequence: CASSPRPDRGHMNTEAFF. The DNA of the CDR3 is TGTGCCAGCTCACCCCGCCCCGACAGGGGCCACATGAACACTGAAGCTTTCTTT. The full variable domain, its missing parts supplied by reference TRBV18 and TRBJ1-1, is NAGVMQNPRHLVRRRGQEARLRCSPMKGHSHVYWYRQLPEEGLKFMVYLQKENIIDESGMPKERFSAEFPKEGPSILRIQQVVRGDSAAYFCASSPRPDRGHMNTEAFFGQGTRLTVV.

The chain joins TRBV30 to TRBJ2-7; maybe TRBD2 (6 bases). Germline loops: CDR1 GTSNPN, CDR2 SVGIG (reference sequence). Between the trimmed V and J ends, which lost 4 bases and 3 bases, there was a span of 22 bases. This CDR3 comprises 16 residues. The CDR3 nucleotides read TGTGCCTGGATAAGCCACGCGGGAAGGCGAAGCTACGAGCAGTACTTC. The encoded protein is CAWISHAGRRSYEQYF. Supplemented by reference TRBV30 and TRBJ2-7, the full variable domain reads SQTIHQWPATLVQPVGSPLSLECTVEGTSNPNLYWYRQAAGRGLQLLFYSVGIGQISSEVPQNLSASRPQDRQFILSSKKLLLSDSGFYLCAWISHAGRRSYEQYFGPGTRLTVT.

The chain carries TRBV6-5 and TRBJ2-7; perhaps TRBD2 as D (7 bases). V dropped 9 bases and J dropped 5 bases, with 20 bases sitting between them. The CDR3 covers 14 residues. CDR1 MNHEY and CDR2 SVGAGI come from the germline V gene. This CDR3 is CASRKGGRVNEQYF. CDR3 in DNA: TGTGCCAGTAGGAAGGGGGGGCGCGTCAACGAGCAGTACTTC.